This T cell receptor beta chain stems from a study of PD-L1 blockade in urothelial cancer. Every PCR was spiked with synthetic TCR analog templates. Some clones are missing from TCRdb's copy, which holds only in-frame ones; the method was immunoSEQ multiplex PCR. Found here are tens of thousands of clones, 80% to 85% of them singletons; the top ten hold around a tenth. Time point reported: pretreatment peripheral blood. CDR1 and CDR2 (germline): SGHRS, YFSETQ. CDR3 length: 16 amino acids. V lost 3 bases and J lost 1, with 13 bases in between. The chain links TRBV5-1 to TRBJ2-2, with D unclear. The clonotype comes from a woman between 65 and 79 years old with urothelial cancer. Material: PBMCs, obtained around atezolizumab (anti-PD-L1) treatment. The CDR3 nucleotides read TGCGCCAGCAGCTCGGGTGGTTTCATGAACACCGGGGAGCTGTTTTTT. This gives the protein CASSSGGFMNTGELFF.